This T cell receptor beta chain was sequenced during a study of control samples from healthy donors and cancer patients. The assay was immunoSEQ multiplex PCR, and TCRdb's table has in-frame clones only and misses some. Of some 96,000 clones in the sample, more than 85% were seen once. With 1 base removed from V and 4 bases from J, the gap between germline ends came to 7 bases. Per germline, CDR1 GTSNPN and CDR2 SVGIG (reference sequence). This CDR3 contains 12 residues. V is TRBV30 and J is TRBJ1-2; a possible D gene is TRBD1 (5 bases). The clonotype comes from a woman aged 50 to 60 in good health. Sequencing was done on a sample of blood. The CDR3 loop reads CAWSGQIYGYTF. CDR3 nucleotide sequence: TGTGCCTGGAGTGGACAGATCTATGGCTACACCTTC.